These 9 T cell receptor beta chains originate from one sample sequenced in a study of blood T cell repertoires in COVID-19. Generated by immunoSEQ multiplex PCR, the TCRdb table keeps only in-frame clones and is missing some. The sample shows fewer than 450,000 clones, over 80% of them seen only once. Sequencing was done on a sample of peripheral blood. These receptors were collected from a woman between 50 and 59 years old with COVID-19, enrolled during active disease.

This clone showed up just a few times. The rearrangement joins TRBV19 to TRBJ1-3; 8 bases fit TRBD1. Per germline, CDR1 LNHDA and CDR2 SQIVND (reference sequence). The CDR3 consists of 18 residues. Trimming removed 5 bases from V and 0 bases from J; junction bases left unmatched: 12. The CDR3 reads CASSVGTGRFLSGNTIYF. In DNA, the CDR3 is TGTGCCAGTAGTGTTGGGACAGGTAGATTCCTCTCTGGAAACACCATATATTTT.

V is TRBV30 and J is TRBJ1-1; D might be TRBD1 (5 bases). V was trimmed by 5 bases and J by 1 base, leaving 8 bases between them. CDR3 length: 12 residues. CDR1 and CDR2 (germline): GTSNPN, SVGIG (reference sequence). This chain's CDR3 is CAWQGQNTEAFF. The CDR3 DNA is TGTGCCTGGCAGGGTCAGAACACTGAAGCTTTCTTT.

The J gene is TRBJ2-4, the V gene TRBV3-1 (or the pseudogene TRBV3-2); 7 nucleotides align to TRBD2. V shed 3 bases, J shed 0 bases, and the junction held 17 bases outside the gene matches. Germline V gene lookup returns CDR1 LGHDT and CDR2 YNNKEL (reference sequence). The CDR3 has 20 amino acids. The CDR3 DNA sequence: TGTGCCAGCAGCCAGTTTCCCGCGGGGGAGCTTGTCGTAGCCAAAAACATTCAGTACTTC. This encodes CASSQFPAGELVVAKNIQYF.

The CDR3: CATSDLGTGAQETQYF. The CDR3 DNA reads TGTGCCACCAGTGATTTGGGGACAGGGGCCCAAGAGACCCAGTACTTC. The V gene is TRBV24-1, the J gene TRBJ2-5, with 10 nucleotides matching TRBD1. Per the germline V gene, CDR1 is KGHDR and CDR2 is SFDVKD. The CDR3 consists of 16 residues. After removal of 0 bases from V and 1 base from J, the junction contained 1 base not matched to a gene.

The chain carries TRBV19 and TRBJ2-4, with a possible D match to TRBD2 (5 bases). Deletions cut 3 bases from V and 2 bases from J, with 8 bases between. CDR3 length equals 14 residues. The germline gives CDR1 LNHDA, CDR2 SQIVND (reference sequence). The CDR3 sequence: CASSIEGTKNIQYF. CDR3 in DNA: TGTGCCAGTAGTATTGAGGGAACCAAAAACATTCAGTACTTC.

The CDR3 nucleotides are TGTGCCAGCATCATCGGCGGCGGGACTAGCACAGATACGCAGTATTTT. Amino acids: CASIIGGGTSTDTQYF. The chain recombines TRBV11-2 with TRBJ2-3; a possible D gene is TRBD2 (6 bases). This CDR3 spans 16 amino acids. The germline V gene has CDR1 SGHAT and CDR2 FQNNGV. V was cut by 7 bases and J by 0 bases, with 17 bases left in between.

The chain employs TRBV6-4 and TRBJ2-3; no firm D call. The germline gives CDR1 MRHNA, CDR2 SNTAGT. The CDR3 consists of 13 residues. V was trimmed by 5 bases and J by 3 bases, leaving 9 bases between them. The CDR3 bases are TGTGCCAGCAGTCCTCTCGGTACAGATACGCAGTATTTT. Protein: CASSPLGTDTQYF.

The rearrangement joins TRBV24-1 to TRBJ1-4; 7 bases agree with TRBD1. The CDR3 has 11 amino acids. V gave up 12 bases and J gave up 5 bases; unmatched junction bases: 2. CDR1 and CDR2 from the germline V gene are KGHDR and SFDVKD. The CDR3 nucleotides are TGTGCCGCGGGACAGAATGAAAAACTGTTTTTT. Its protein is CAAGQNEKLFF.

The chain links TRBV5-1 to TRBJ1-1; D perhaps matches TRBD1 (6 bases). The germline V gene encodes CDR1 SGHRS and CDR2 YFSETQ. The length of the CDR3 is 16 residues. Trimming pared 0 bases from V and 1 base from J, leaving 13 bases between. The CDR3 nucleotides are TGCGCCAGCAGCTTGGTGTCAGGGGCCCAGAACACTGAAGCTTTCTTT. Protein: CASSLVSGAQNTEAFF.